This TCR beta chain was recorded in a study of T cell responses to AZD1222 COVID-19 vaccine (dated by TCRdb to 2020 to 2023). Regarding the complete study: TCR sequencing was performed for 230 to 250 trial participants, of whom roughly 200 were given two doses of AZD1222 and around 25 were given two doses of MenACWY control vaccine. Trial participants were enrolled by age into 18-55, 56-69 and 70-plus year subgroups, with approximately 150, 30 and 60 TCR-sequenced participants respectively. The paper as a whole reports these results and caveats: Participants were mostly white British, with more females than males. The authors suggested clonal diversity may have been underestimated. Conclusions about previously exposed vaccinees are limited, since just 6 or 7 AZD1222 recipients were seropositive for SARS-CoV-2 at baseline. Reportedly, close to half of the unique spike-specific TCRs recognized epitopes lying outside the regions that are mutated in the B.1.351 and B.1.1.7 variants. No day 14 peak-response samples were available, so repertoires were characterized only after the peak T cell response. CD4 TCRs associated with the vaccine covered the entire spike protein, and the dominant responses were in regions 160-218 and 743-854. In the small 56-69-year group, the increase in depth fell short of significance, most likely because of low power. Spike-specific TCR breadth and depth rose significantly after two AZD1222 doses compared with day 0 and with MenACWY recipients.

Turning to this clone: Its antigen remains undetermined. No qualities accompany the bases; no much larger clone lies one base away. Other DNA sequences in this specimen translate into the identical CDR3.

This specimen's time point label, per the study, means: about 28 days (+/-7) after the second vaccine dose. Because spike-specific TCR depth and breadth did not differ between the two schedules, AZD1222 recipients who got a second dose at roughly 4 weeks were pooled with those who got a second dose at roughly 12 weeks. Vaccinee samples came from UK trials COV001 and COV002, including a single-blind randomized controlled phase 2/3 trial of AZD1222 (ChAdOx1 nCoV-19) in healthy adults. Trial participant PBMC samples were collected at day 0 and day 28 after the second dose for TCRbeta chain sequencing. The CDR3, cysteine through phenylalanine, is 12 amino acids long. Only CDR3 DNA is held: 36 bases, read in frame from base 1. V loses 3 bases, J loses 6 bases, and the germline ends lie 8 bases apart. The CDR3 regions of human TCRbeta chains were analyzed by immunosequencing. Processing in the source paper ran as follows. Repertoire TCRs were matched against a reference library of SARS-CoV-2-specific TCRs generated with the MIRA antigen-specificity platform. Breadth was defined as the fraction of unique TCRs that were SARS-CoV-2-associated, and depth was defined as the fraction of total T cells that were SARS-CoV-2-associated. Each spike-specific TCR was assigned to its reactive spike region and to a CD4 or CD8 class using the MIRA data. Log10-transformed breadth and depth values were compared by one-way ANOVA with Sidak's multiple comparisons tests. Sourced from immuneACCESS, this table was stored by TCRdb with only in-frame sequences that have V and J called. A share of the clones is absent; for the studies checked, an unresolved V gene accounts for under half, and the remainder has no known explanation. V, J and clone size derive from that table, while D and trimming were established from the DNA sequence. For this sample the table gives more than 150,000 clones, of which about nine tenths were detected only once. The ten biggest clones cover roughly 1.9% of the sample.

The rearrangement joined TRBV12-3 or TRBV12-4 to TRBJ1-1; the D gene is possibly TRBD1, with 5 bases matching. This TCR was sampled from an adult who received the AZD1222 COVID-19 vaccine. The starting material was peripheral blood, obtained 28 days after the second AZD1222 dose. The DNA sequence is TGTGCCAGCAGTTTTAGGGGACCTGAAGCTTTCTTT. This encodes CASSFRGPEAFF.